This T cell receptor (beta chain) was recorded in a study of blood T cell repertoires in COVID-19. At the level of the study: The United States, Italy and Spain supplied acute and convalescent COVID-19 samples. Nucleic acid was either cDNA or gDNA, and it came from T cells, B-cell-depleted T cells, or PBMCs.

In the original workflow: Nucleated cell number was recorded as an estimate derived from reference gene primer amplification. Assay used: immunoSEQ multiplex PCR; TCRdb lists only in-frame clones, some missing. That table furnishes V, J and clone size, whereas the DNA furnished D and trimming. The sample has approximately 93,000 clones; 60% to 85% are singletons. This CDR3 spans 15 amino acids. The V end was cut by 1 base, the J end by 4 bases, with 13 bases between. CDR1 is MNHEY and CDR2 is SVGEGT in the germline V gene. The chain is built from TRBV6-2 or TRBV6-3 and TRBJ2-5, with a tentative D call TRBD2 (6 bases). Material for sequencing was peripheral blood. This TCR came from a woman at least 80 years old with acute or convalescent COVID-19. Written as DNA, the CDR3 is TGTGCCAGCAGTTACTTTGGGGGTAGCGGAGAGACCCAGTACTTC. This translates into CASSYFGGSGETQYF.